Listed below are T cell receptor beta chains from one sample, sequenced in a study of PD-1 blockade in classical Hodgkin lymphoma. The method was immunoSEQ multiplex PCR; TCRdb's version includes in-frame clones alone and lacks a portion of them. The table has around 28,000 clones, approximately 87% seen once. Specimen: peripheral blood mononuclear cells (PBMCs), collected before the second cycle of nivolumab. The receptors originated from a human donor with classical Hodgkin lymphoma. The CDR3 runs from the conserved cysteine through the conserved F or W. The order of the fields is J gene, V gene, CDR3 protein.

j_gene: TRBJ1-2
v_gene: TRBV18
CDR3aa: CASSPDKGYGYTF

j_gene: TRBJ2-1
v_gene: TRBV5-6
CDR3aa: CASSLGGREQFF

j_gene: TRBJ2-7
v_gene: TRBV11-2
CDR3aa: CASSPPRGSYEQYF

j_gene: TRBJ2-2
v_gene: TRBV27
CDR3aa: CASSSRGPNTGELFF

j_gene: TRBJ2-1
v_gene: TRBV27
CDR3aa: CASSSETSDEQFF

j_gene: TRBJ2-5
v_gene: TRBV9
CDR3aa: CASSVSPRAGSAETQYF

j_gene: TRBJ1-1
v_gene: TRBV4-3
CDR3aa: CASPRGCAEAFF

j_gene: TRBJ2-1
v_gene: TRBV4-1
CDR3aa: CASSPRGALANEQFF

j_gene: TRBJ2-3
v_gene: TRBV5-6
CDR3aa: CASSAEERTQYF

j_gene: TRBJ1-2
v_gene: TRBV5-6
CDR3aa: CASSFGGANYGYTF

j_gene: TRBJ2-1
v_gene: TRBV9
CDR3aa: CASSPRGGMRSYNEQFF

j_gene: TRBJ2-1
v_gene: TRBV5-1
CDR3aa: CASSPWVTGGERRINEQFF

j_gene: TRBJ2-5
v_gene: TRBV7-9
CDR3aa: CASSLGTSGREETQYF

j_gene: TRBJ1-3
v_gene: TRBV10-3
CDR3aa: CAISAGQAISGNTIYF

j_gene: TRBJ1-2
v_gene: TRBV7-9
CDR3aa: CASSLEFTERGYTF

j_gene: TRBJ2-3
v_gene: TRBV27
CDR3aa: CASSLWTSGSVTDTQYF